This is a list of T cell receptor beta chains from one sample in a study of quantifying T cell responses using KT2 cells. TCRdb re-analysed the UMI-ligation and nested PCR reads in MiXCR, keeping a single row per CDR3 protein. The sample contains 40,000 to 50,000 distinct CDR3 sequences, 15% to 20% of which appear only once. Sequences were obtained from PBMCs spiked with cells of the T cell clone KT2. The receptor set was obtained from a human donor. Each CDR3 is given with its conserved first and last residue.

>TRBV6-1|TRBJ2-4
CASSEAGTSVAKNIQYF
>TRBV15|TRBJ2-7
CATSRDIPVKYEQYF
>TRBV3-1|TRBJ2-2
CASSQEWGWESIHHGELFF
>TRBV12-5|TRBJ1-4
CASGLSGTGNEKLFF
>TRBV5-6|TRBJ2-7
CASSAGQGYEQYF
>TRBV12-3/TRBV12-4|TRBJ1-1
CASSATGSTEAFF
>TRBV29-1|TRBJ2-5
CSVGQQLGETQYF
>TRBV20-1|TRBJ1-2
CSARDGNYGYTF
>TRBV7-6|TRBJ1-3
CASSPDSNSGNTIYF
>TRBV2|TRBJ2-2
CASNDRDWFGELFF
>TRBV20-1|TRBJ2-3
CSAREFITDTQYF
>TRBV18|TRBJ1-1
CASSSATLQGAQNTEAFF
>TRBV20-1|TRBJ1-1
CSAHRPLNTEAFF
>TRBV7-9|TRBJ1-3
CASSSGGSGSGNTIYF
>TRBV2|TRBJ2-1
CASTLTSSYNEQFF
>TRBV6-1|TRBJ1-1
CASRGGQGYTEAFF
>TRBV12-3/TRBV12-4|TRBJ2-5
CASSPQSGGAETQYF
>TRBV10-1|TRBJ2-2
CASSEGEAETGELFF
>TRBV7-9|TRBJ2-7
CASSGQAGGVYEQYF
>TRBV10-1|TRBJ2-7
CASSSLRGRGPLEQYF
>TRBV27|TRBJ1-5
CASSITAGQPQHF
>TRBV11-3|TRBJ2-4
CASSTLAGASNIQYF
>TRBV7-8|TRBJ2-5
CASSLRPSSYDETQYF
>TRBV3-1|TRBJ2-6
CASSQDLQPGANVLTF
>TRBV2|TRBJ1-6
CASSLLLHSPLHF
>TRBV2|TRBJ2-4
CASSELAKNIQYF
>TRBV6-5|TRBJ1-3
CASSRLGQGANTIYF
>TRBV20-1|TRBJ2-5
CSARPTSGGRSQETQYF
>TRBV6-5|TRBJ2-7
CASNPTGGLAGYYEQYF
>TRBV27|TRBJ2-3
CASSWIAGGADTQYF
>TRBV3-1|TRBJ1-2
CASSQDLGQGNGYGYTF
>TRBV30|TRBJ2-5
CAWSVPTIQETQYF
>TRBV7-9|TRBJ2-7
CASSFPGTGGSYEQYF
>TRBV20-1|TRBJ1-1
CSARAPGGTDTEAFF
>TRBV20-1|TRBJ1-5
CSASSGVNQPQHF
>TRBV10-3|TRBJ1-3
CAIKGTSAGNTIYF
>TRBV6-5|TRBJ2-2
CASKRLAGALNTGELFF
>TRBV6-2/TRBV6-3|TRBJ2-7
CASRPGTSGNYEQYF
>TRBV2|TRBJ2-1
CATNRLAAYNEQFF
>TRBV12-3/TRBV12-4|TRBJ1-1
CASYRTTGLGAFF
>TRBV7-3|TRBJ2-2
CASSPWSGRDTGELFF
>TRBV6-2/TRBV6-3|TRBJ1-5
CASSYSGGGQPQHF
>TRBV3-1|TRBJ2-5
CASSQDLGVSQETQYF
>TRBV30|TRBJ2-5
CAWRASRETQYF
>TRBV27|TRBJ2-7
CASPNRGEDLPEQYF
>TRBV12-3/TRBV12-4|TRBJ2-2
CASSRLAGVTGELFF
>TRBV2|TRBJ1-5
CASSAGSNQPQHF
>TRBV7-9|TRBJ2-7
CASSPTFRDRGINEQYF
>TRBV3-1|TRBJ2-1
CASSQLAGVDNEQFF
>TRBV7-9|TRBJ1-1
CASSFIAEAFF